These T cell receptor beta chains were read from a single sample in a study of T cells in Graves' hyperthyroidism and ophthalmopathy. TCRdb re-derived calls from the multiplex PCR reads in MiXCR, one entry per CDR3 protein. The sample records more than 550,000 distinct CDR3 sequences, over 40% being singletons. What was sequenced was peripheral blood or thyroid tissue (not recorded which). The receptors come from an adult man with Graves' disease, either hyperthyroidism or ophthalmopathy (not recorded which). CDR3s include the opening cysteine and the closing phenylalanine or tryptophan. The D gene is left open where the match is weak. Clone size, where shown, is once, few, many, or a class for clones that have expanded.

V: TRBV2
J: TRBJ2-5
size: .
D: .
CDR3: CASRDTVTLGETQYF
DNA: TGTGCCAGCCGTGACACAGTTACCTTGGGGGAGACCCAGTACTTC

V: TRBV11-2
J: TRBJ1-1
size: once
D: TRBD1
CDR3: CAGSLGQGGNTEAFF
DNA: TGTGCCGGCAGCTTAGGACAGGGAGGGAACACTGAAGCTTTCTTT

V: TRBV7-9
J: TRBJ1-4
size: .
D: .
CDR3: CASSTDWGVNEKLFF
DNA: TGTGCCAGCAGCACGGATTGGGGCGTTAATGAAAAACTGTTTTTT

V: TRBV24-1
J: TRBJ1-4
size: many
D: .
CDR3: CATSDSDEATNEKLFF
DNA: TGTGCCACCAGTGACTCTGATGAGGCAACTAATGAAAAACTGTTTTTT

V: TRBV2
J: TRBJ1-1
size: once
D: TRBD1
CDR3: CASTGTGGITEAFF
DNA: TGTGCCAGCACCGGGACAGGGGGTATCACTGAAGCTTTCTTT

V: TRBV20-1
J: TRBJ2-5
size: once
D: .
CDR3: CSAVVPQETQYF
DNA: TGCAGTGCGGTGGTACCACAAGAGACCCAGTACTTC

V: TRBV20-1
J: TRBJ1-1
size: few
D: .
CDR3: CSARVRESRTEAFF
DNA: TGCAGTGCTAGAGTGAGGGAAAGTCGAACTGAAGCTTTCTTT

V: TRBV2
J: TRBJ1-5
size: many
D: .
CDR3: CASSGETGISQPQHF
DNA: TGTGCCAGCAGTGGCGAAACAGGGATCAGTCAGCCCCAGCATTTT

V: TRBV29-1
J: TRBJ1-1
size: .
D: .
CDR3: CSARGRTFF
DNA: TGCAGCGCGCGAGGGAGGACTTTCTTT

V: TRBV7-3
J: TRBJ2-5
size: few
D: TRBD2
CDR3: CASGVGGGPWRETQYF
DNA: TGTGCCAGTGGAGTGGGCGGGGGGCCCTGGCGGGAGACCCAGTACTTC

V: TRBV2
J: TRBJ2-5
size: .
D: .
CDR3: CASSSDRQPQYF
DNA: TGTGCCAGCAGTTCAGACCGTCAGCCCCAGTACTTC

V: TRBV5-1
J: TRBJ1-2
size: .
D: .
CDR3: CASSSFWTDNYGYTF
DNA: TGTGCCAGCAGCTCCTTCTGGACAGATAACTATGGCTACACCTTC

V: TRBV10-2
J: TRBJ1-5
size: .
D: .
CDR3: CASSETTGRWDQPQHF
DNA: TGCGCCAGCAGTGAGACCACGGGCCGGTGGGATCAGCCCCAGCATTTT

V: TRBV19
J: TRBJ1-1
size: few
D: .
CDR3: CASSSVGLSGEAFF
DNA: TGTGCCAGTAGTAGTGTAGGACTGAGCGGTGAAGCTTTCTTT

V: TRBV20-1
J: TRBJ1-5
size: .
D: .
CDR3: CSARGRGTQRNQPQHF
DNA: TGCAGTGCTCGCGGACGGGGAACACAACGCAATCAGCCCCAGCATTTT

V: TRBV2
J: TRBJ1-1
size: .
D: TRBD1
CDR3: CASRGTTGGTEAFF
DNA: TGTGCCAGCCGGGGCACCACAGGGGGCACTGAAGCTTTCTTT

V: TRBV12-3/TRBV12-4
J: TRBJ1-6
size: few
D: TRBD1
CDR3: CASSLQGAFSPLHF
DNA: TGTGCCAGCAGCCTACAGGGGGCATTTTCACCCCTCCACTTT

V: TRBV7-9
J: TRBJ2-5
size: many
D: .
CDR3: CASSFVFQETQYF
DNA: TGTGCCAGCAGCTTTGTCTTCCAAGAGACCCAGTACTTC

V: TRBV7-9
J: TRBJ1-2
size: few
D: .
CDR3: CASSFQGTQNYGYTF
DNA: TGTGCCAGCAGCTTCCAGGGGACCCAAAATTATGGCTACACCTTC

V: TRBV10-3
J: TRBJ1-1
size: few
D: TRBD1
CDR3: CAIRNSRDRAKNSVNTEAFF
DNA: TGTGCCATCAGGAACTCCCGGGACAGGGCGAAAAATAGTGTAAACACTGAAGCTTTCTTT

V: TRBV15
J: TRBJ1-4
size: many
D: .
CDR3: CATSTSVTEPNEKLFF
DNA: TGTGCCACCAGCACCTCCGTTACAGAGCCTAATGAAAAACTGTTTTTT

V: TRBV10-3
J: TRBJ1-5
size: .
D: .
CDR3: CAISGNRETQPQHF
DNA: TGTGCCATCAGTGGGAACAGGGAGACTCAGCCCCAGCATTTT

V: TRBV6-6
J: TRBJ1-5
size: .
D: TRBD1
CDR3: CASSMTGYLGEHF
DNA: TGTGCCAGCAGTATGACAGGGTATCTGGGCGAGCATTTT

V: TRBV7-8
J: TRBJ2-5
size: many
D: TRBD1
CDR3: CASSQAGGTQYF
DNA: TGCGCCAGCAGCCAAGCAGGGGGGACCCAGTACTTC

V: TRBV7-4
J: TRBJ1-4
size: few
D: .
CDR3: CASRIDGLGNEKLFF
DNA: TGTGCCAGCAGAATCGACGGCCTCGGTAATGAAAAACTGTTTTTT

V: TRBV29-1
J: TRBJ2-7
size: many
D: TRBD2
CDR3: CSVAGLAGVEQYF
DNA: TGCAGCGTTGCGGGACTAGCGGGAGTCGAGCAGTACTTC

V: TRBV25-1
J: TRBJ1-3
size: .
D: TRBD1
CDR3: CASSEWAGGSPGNTIYF
DNA: TGTGCCAGCAGTGAATGGGCAGGGGGGTCCCCTGGAAACACCATATATTTT

V: TRBV15
J: TRBJ2-7
size: .
D: .
CDR3: CATSRDLGTGREAQYF
DNA: TGTGCCACCAGCAGAGATCTGGGGACAGGGCGGGAGGCGCAGTACTTC

V: TRBV29-1
J: TRBJ1-1
size: .
D: .
CDR3: CSVEGGGTEAFF
DNA: TGCAGCGTTGAGGGCGGAGGGACTGAAGCTTTCTTT

V: TRBV15
J: TRBJ1-1
size: many
D: .
CDR3: CATSRGDGTRTEAFF
DNA: TGTGCCACCAGCAGAGGGGACGGGACAAGGACTGAAGCTTTCTTT

V: TRBV7-6
J: TRBJ2-7
size: .
D: .
CDR3: CASRSGQLPCEQYF
DNA: TGTGCCAGCAGGTCCGGACAGTTACCTTGCGAGCAGTACTTC

V: TRBV20-1
J: TRBJ1-1
size: .
D: .
CDR3: CSARVTGYTEAFF
DNA: TGCAGTGCTAGGGTGACAGGCTACACTGAAGCTTTCTTT

V: TRBV19
J: TRBJ1-2
size: few
D: TRBD1
CDR3: CASRLTGGVEGGYTF
DNA: TGTGCCAGTAGACTAACAGGGGGCGTAGAAGGAGGCTACACCTTC

V: TRBV2
J: TRBJ1-2
size: .
D: .
CDR3: CASSVTGANNYGYTF
DNA: TGTGCCAGCAGTGTGACAGGAGCAAATAACTATGGCTACACCTTC

V: TRBV12-3/TRBV12-4
J: TRBJ1-2
size: .
D: TRBD1
CDR3: CASSLSWTGEGGYTF
DNA: TGTGCCAGCAGTTTATCGTGGACAGGAGAAGGGGGCTACACCTTC

V: TRBV15
J: TRBJ1-1
size: .
D: .
CDR3: CATRETTGIYTEAFF
DNA: TGTGCCACCAGAGAGACAACAGGGATATACACTGAAGCTTTCTTT

V: TRBV7-9
J: TRBJ1-5
size: once
D: .
CDR3: CASSQESSGQPQHF
DNA: TGTGCCAGCAGCCAAGAATCCTCTGGTCAGCCCCAGCATTTT

V: TRBV2
J: TRBJ1-2
size: .
D: .
CDR3: CASSEAQRTINYGYTF
DNA: TGTGCCAGCAGTGAAGCGCAACGGACAATTAACTATGGCTACACCTTC

V: TRBV6-6
J: TRBJ1-2
size: .
D: .
CDR3: CASSDLGGNIANYGYTF
DNA: TGTGCCAGCAGTGATCTAGGGGGTAATATAGCTAACTATGGCTACACCTTC

V: TRBV9
J: TRBJ1-5
size: .
D: .
CDR3: CASSSRDVNQPQHF
DNA: TGTGCCAGCAGCTCACGGGACGTTAATCAGCCCCAGCATTTT

V: TRBV24-1
J: TRBJ1-2
size: many
D: .
CDR3: CATSDLGENGYTF
DNA: TGTGCCACCAGTGATTTAGGGGAAAATGGCTACACCTTC

V: TRBV7-9
J: TRBJ2-5
size: many
D: TRBD1
CDR3: CASSLDGQGLETQYF
DNA: TGTGCCAGCAGCTTAGACGGACAGGGGTTAGAGACCCAGTACTTC

V: TRBV7-8
J: TRBJ1-1
size: .
D: TRBD1
CDR3: CASSYGQGENTEAFF
DNA: TGTGCCAGCAGTTACGGACAGGGAGAGAACACTGAAGCTTTCTTT

V: TRBV12-3/TRBV12-4
J: TRBJ1-1
size: many
D: .
CDR3: CASRWNTEAFF
DNA: TGTGCCAGCAGGTGGAACACTGAAGCTTTCTTT

V: TRBV12-3/TRBV12-4
J: TRBJ2-7
size: .
D: TRBD2
CDR3: CASSRNGLAGWEQYF
DNA: TGTGCCAGCAGTCGAAACGGACTAGCGGGGTGGGAGCAGTACTTC

V: TRBV14
J: TRBJ1-2
size: many
D: .
CDR3: CASSQGRYGYTF
DNA: TGTGCCAGCAGCCAAGGACGGTATGGCTACACCTTC

V: TRBV5-1
J: TRBJ1-1
size: many
D: .
CDR3: CASSLQGGDTEAFF
DNA: TGCGCCAGCAGCTTGCAGGGTGGGGATACTGAAGCTTTCTTT

V: TRBV7-8
J: TRBJ1-3
size: .
D: .
CDR3: CASSHKSTAQSGNTIYF
DNA: TGTGCCAGCAGCCATAAATCGACAGCACAGTCTGGAAACACCATATATTTT

V: TRBV5-4
J: TRBJ1-1
size: .
D: .
CDR3: CASSRGAGFAEAFF
DNA: TGTGCCAGCTCTCGGGGCGCGGGTTTCGCTGAAGCTTTCTTT

V: TRBV2
J: TRBJ1-2
size: .
D: .
CDR3: CASSDGGNGYTF
DNA: TGTGCCAGCAGTGATGGAGGGAACGGCTACACCTTC

V: TRBV12-3/TRBV12-4
J: TRBJ1-1
size: few
D: .
CDR3: CASSRHRLGQNTEAFF
DNA: TGTGCCAGCAGCCGACACCGATTGGGACAGAACACTGAAGCTTTCTTT

V: TRBV19
J: TRBJ1-5
size: .
D: .
CDR3: CASSTPRGVQVWVQHF
DNA: TGTGCCAGTAGTACCCCCCGCGGGGTCCAAGTATGGGTCCAGCATTTT

V: TRBV2
J: TRBJ2-5
size: many
D: .
CDR3: CASRRGFQETQYF
DNA: TGTGCCAGCCGTCGGGGGTTCCAAGAGACCCAGTACTTC

V: TRBV4-2
J: TRBJ1-6
size: .
D: TRBD1
CDR3: CASSQGTGGKSYSPLHF
DNA: TGTGCCAGCAGCCAAGGGACAGGGGGCAAAAGTTATTCACCCCTCCACTTT